This TCR beta chain was sequenced during a study of cytomegalovirus exposure and HLA in healthy donors. The PCR made use of 60 Vbeta and 13 Jbeta primers. Here immunoSEQ multiplex PCR was the method, and the copy in TCRdb shows in-frame clones only, minus some. The repertoire includes around 67,000 clones, around 75% of them detected once, and about 7.4% sits in the top ten. This CDR3 is 14 amino acids long. Trimming removed 0 bases from V and 5 bases from J; junction bases left unmatched: 2. Germline loops: CDR1 SGHNT, CDR2 YYREEE (reference sequence). A single count supports this clone. The chain couples TRBV5-4 to TRBJ1-2, with 9 bases that match TRBD1. Sequenced: PBMCs. This sequence was found in a woman in her 30s in good health and CMV-seropositive. The CDR3 bases are TGTGCCAGCAGCTTGGCCGGGACAGGGTATGGCTACACCTTC. Encoded protein: CASSLAGTGYGYTF.